The 7 T cell receptor beta chains below all came from one sample that was sequenced in a study of technical replicates of blood from a few donors. Sequenced by immunoSEQ multiplex PCR; TCRdb stores in-frame clones only, minus some. The sample has about 94,000 clones, 95% seen once. The sample comprised T cells isolated from PBMCs. The receptor source for this set is a human donor in good health.

This clone was seen only once. The V call is TRBV30, the J call TRBJ2-1; the match to TRBD1 covers 7 bases. The CDR3 has 15 residues. V was clipped by 2 bases and J by 3 bases; unmatched bases: 7. Germline V gives CDR1 GTSNPN, CDR2 SVGIG (reference sequence). The CDR3 nucleotides are TGTGCCTGGAGTCATCCGGGACAGCTCTACAATGAGCAGTTCTTC. This sequence encodes CAWSHPGQLYNEQFF. Drawing the rest from reference TRBV30 and TRBJ2-1, the complete variable domain is SQTIHQWPATLVQPVGSPLSLECTVEGTSNPNLYWYRQAAGRGLQLLFYSVGIGQISSEVPQNLSASRPQDRQFILSSKKLLLSDSGFYLCAWSHPGQLYNEQFFGPGTRLTVL.

V usage is TRBV6-5 and J usage is TRBJ1-1, with D perhaps TRBD1 (5 bases). Trimming took off 0 bases at V and 4 bases at J, with 9 bases between the two ends. Germline CDR1 and CDR2: MNHEY and SVGAGI. CDR3 size: 14 residues. In DNA, the CDR3 is TGTGCCAGCAGTTACTCGATGGGGGGCACTGAAGCTTTCTTT. It codes for CASSYSMGGTEAFF.

The genes are TRBV2 and TRBJ2-7, with 11 bases matching TRBD1. V lost 4 bases and J lost 4; bases outside the gene matches: 3. Germline CDR1 reads SNHLY; CDR2 reads FYNNEI. This CDR3 comprises 14 residues. CDR3 nucleotides: TGTGCCAGCAGTGGGACAGGGGGCCAGTACGAGCAGTACTTC. This codes for CASSGTGGQYEQYF.

This chain uses TRBV6-4 with TRBJ2-2; 7 bases line up with TRBD1. The junction had 4 bases not matched to a gene; V was cut back by 2 bases and J by 4 bases. This CDR3 is built from 15 residues. Germline V gene data show CDR1 as MRHNA and CDR2 as SNTAGT. The CDR3, as DNA: TGTGCCAGCAGTGACATTCCAGGGGGCACCGGGGAGCTGTTTTTT. As protein: CASSDIPGGTGELFF.

This clone was seen once. Other DNA sequences in the sample encode the same CDR3. V is TRBV5-1 and J is TRBJ2-2; D unclear. V was pared by 5 bases and J by 6 bases, with 11 bases between. Per germline, CDR1 SGHRS and CDR2 YFSETQ. This CDR3 has 13 amino acids. The CDR3 here is CASSFDRAGELFF. Written as DNA, the CDR3 is TGCGCCAGCAGTTTCGACCGGGCCGGGGAGCTGTTTTTT. Variable domain in full (rest from reference TRBV5-1 and TRBJ2-2): KAGVTQTPRYLIKTRGQQVTLSCSPISGHRSVSWYQQTPGQGLQFLFEYFSETQRNKGNFPGRFSGRQFSNSRSEMNVSTLELGDSALYLCASSFDRAGELFFGEGSRLTVL.

This clone was observed a handful of times. The rearrangement uses TRBV20-1 and TRBJ1-5; D possibly corresponds to TRBD1 (5 bases). The germline V gene has CDR1 DFQATT and CDR2 SNEGSKA (reference sequence). V was cut by 3 bases and J by 15 bases, with 15 bases left in between. The CDR3 has 11 residues. The CDR3 is CSARGTDQGHF. The CDR3 region has the DNA TGCAGTGCTAGGGGGACTGATCAGGGGCATTTT.

The rearrangement links TRBV6-1 to TRBJ2-7; no firm D call. V was pared by 6 bases and J by 3 bases, with 3 bases between. The CDR3 is made up of 10 amino acids. CDR1 MNHNS and CDR2 SASEGT come from the germline V gene. CDR3 region: CASSVYEQYF. CDR3 nucleotides: TGTGCCAGCAGCGTCTACGAGCAGTACTTC.